Given below is one T cell receptor (beta chain) in context. This receptor's antigen is unknown. The sample holds no much larger clone one base away, and base qualities are not on file. Using the deep immunoSEQ assay, TCR CDR3 regions were amplified from genomic DNA by multiplex PCR. Extracted genomic DNA from each cell subset was distributed evenly across all wells of several immunoSEQ 96-well plates, and each plate was treated as a replicate. For sorted subsets, each replicate PCR was loaded with 200 ng genomic DNA, equivalent to 32,000 or so T cell genomes. The purified libraries were quantified using a Qubit 3.0 fluorometer, sized with a Bioanalyzer 2100, and then quantified again using the KAPA Library Quantification kit. Every immunoSEQ 96-well plate was sequenced on a dedicated single-read 150-cycle Illumina NextSeq 550 flow cell. The authors processed their data as follows. The immunoSEQ output contained only junctional sequences without quality scores, so filtering could not match that applied to full-length reads. Sequences were annotated with PyIR, a Python wrapper for IgBLAST v1.9, and V/J genes and CDR3 were assigned using IMGT germline references. Any read was removed if the V/J assignment was weak (E-value above 1e-6), the CDR3 was missing, or the read contained stop codons, out-of-frame junctions, or ambiguous translated residues. V3J clonotypes were defined as sequences sharing the same inferred V gene, J gene, and CDR3 amino acid sequence. The percentage overlap between two repertoires was calculated by dividing the number of shared unique clonotypes by the size of the smaller repertoire. Richness of each repertoire was evaluated using RTK rarefaction, the Chao1 estimator, and Recon v2.1 estimates of unobserved clonotypes. For all TCRbeta clonotypes obtained by the gDNA method from a handful of donors, generation probabilities were computed with OLGA. What TCRdb holds here is the immuneACCESS table cut down to in-frame rearrangements. Part of the clones is not present; checked against another copy, under half of the missing clones reflect an unresolved V gene, and the others are unexplained. V and J calls and clone size follow that table, whereas D and trimming were derived from the DNA. The sample table shows under 2,000,000 clones, and around 96% are seen once. Approximately 1.2% of the sample is held by the ten biggest clonotypes.

This sample is part of a study of shared clonotypes between healthy human individuals (dated by TCRdb to the early 2020s). Turning to the overall study: A couple of women and a few men aged 18 to 49 years were included in the cohort. Blood TCR repertoires of several healthy adults were deeply sequenced to estimate repertoire size and the extent of clonotype sharing between individuals. Leukapheresis yielded between about 0.85 and 9 billion PBMCs per donor. For each donor, CD4 naive and CD4 memory were each given three plates, CD8 naive was given two plates, and CD8 memory was given one plate. Libraries were prepared and TCR repertoires were sequenced by different laboratories using diverse techniques, in order to increase sequencing depth and limit assay-specific biases. General conclusions and limits of the study: About 5% of naive CD4, 3.5% of naive CD8, roughly 2.4% of memory CD4, and around 0.42% of memory CD8 clonotypes were shared across several donors. Pairwise subsampling led to the expectation that sequencing depth would affect the degree of clonotype sharing among donors. The small number of donors limited the genetic and exposure-history diversity represented. Sampling was restricted to blood, and TCR repertoires in tissues likely differ from the TCR repertoires found in blood. Even with the large sequencing depth, rarefaction of the sorted-subset datasets indicated that sequencing was incomplete. Higher generation probabilities were observed for clonotypes shared by all four sorted-subset donors than for non-shared clonotypes. Larger estimated clonotype richness was generally found for naive subsets than for memory subsets.

CD8 naive samples were CD45RO-negative cells positively selected for CCR7, giving a CD45RA+CCR7+ population that excluded TemRA cells. Healthy HIV-negative adults with no recently reported acute infections or vaccinations were included as donors. All donors were Caucasian adults living in Nashville, Tennessee, USA. Blood was collected by leukapheresis, and PBMCs were isolated by Ficoll-Histopaque density gradient centrifugation and then cryopreserved in liquid nitrogen vapor phase. Purity and quantity of every magnetically sorted T cell population were checked by analytical flow cytometry. From each sorted fraction, genomic DNA was isolated and quantified by UV absorbance on a Nanodrop 2000c. Relative to germline, V is missing 7 bases and J is missing 5 bases, with 8 bases of the junction outside any gene match. In the germline V gene (reference sequence), CDR1 corresponds to LNHDA and CDR2 to SQIVND. The CDR3 sequence holds 15 residues, the cysteine and phenylalanine included. Only the CDR3 region is kept as DNA, spanning 45 bases read in frame from base 1.

The chain is assembled from TRBV19 and TRBJ2-3; 11 central bases correspond to TRBD1. The sequenced material came from naive CD8+ T cells sorted from blood. The cell subset or site label of this sample denotes: CD45RA+CCR7+. The receptor was derived from a man in his late teens or twenties in good health. DNA sequence: TGTGCCAGTACCCTTGGGACAGGGGGAGGAGATACGCAGTATTTT. Its protein is CASTLGTGGGDTQYF.